This TCR beta chain came from a study of graft-versus-host responses after intestinal transplantation. Study-wide background: Recipients were all induced with anti-thymocyte globulin, then given tacrolimus and steroids for about 3 years. Study outcomes and limitations: Investigators detected GvH clones in recipient marrow, with some emerging earlier in ileum or blood.

Researchers placed about 200,000 CFSE-labeled responder cells in culture with about 200,000 irradiated, violet-dye-labeled stimulator cells. Sorting was performed after the reaction on proliferating CFSE-low CD3+CD4+ and CD3+CD8+ responders. TCRdb's copy holds only in-frame clones and misses some; the assay was immunoSEQ multiplex PCR. The table has about 1,600 clones, roughly two thirds seen once. This receptor was obtained from a human patient who was an organ donor for intestinal transplantation. Sequences were derived from alloreactive CD8+ T cells from a mixed lymphocyte reaction culture, sampled before transplantation. The subset is: CFSE-low proliferating T cells sorted from approximately 6-day pre-transplant mixed lymphocyte reaction (GvH or HvG direction).

DNA for the CDR3: TGTGCCACCAGCAGAGATATGGTGGGGGCCCTTGAAGCTTTCTTT. This translates into CATSRDMVGALEAFF. The rearrangement uses TRBV15 and TRBJ1-1; perhaps TRBD1 as D (6 bases). The germline V and J ends were trimmed by 0 bases and 7 bases, with 15 bases remaining between them. Looked up from germline, CDR1 is LNHNV and CDR2 is YYDKDF (reference sequence). The CDR3 has 15 residues.